This TCR beta chain emerged from a study of radiation and T cells in renal cell carcinoma. General observations from the study: Top tumor clonotypes rose in blood 2 weeks post-radiation, then contracted.

Generated by immunoSEQ multiplex PCR, the TCRdb table keeps only in-frame clones and is missing some. The table records some 120,000 clones, approximately 78% of them present only once. Time point denoted: blood 2 weeks post-SBRT. Documented treatment: 15 Gy SBRT to primary tumor, nephrectomy 4 weeks later. Clear cell pathology was present in this patient's renal cell carcinoma. For this clone: Its antigen remains unidentified.

The sequencing used blood, collected from a patient whose treatment included radiotherapy and nephrectomy. The TCR sequence derives from a woman aged 55-70 years with renal cell carcinoma.

CDR3 sequence reads: CAWTPTGLTYEQYF. The CDR3 DNA follows: TGTGCCTGGACCCCGACGGGACTGACCTACGAGCAGTACTTC. The chain employs TRBV30 and TRBJ2-7, with a weak D call TRBD2 (6 bases). Germline V lookup: CDR1 GTSNPN, CDR2 SVGIG (reference sequence). This CDR3 has 14 residues. V lost 4 bases to trimming and J lost 2 bases, with 15 bases between them.